The 7 T cell receptor beta chains listed next were all sequenced from one sample in a study of liver allograft versus peripheral blood T cells. Study-wide background: In transplanted livers, T cell receptor repertoires were compared with those found in the recipients' peripheral blood.

From the reads, TCRdb called clonotypes with MiXCR, one entry per CDR3 protein. Here the sample spans more than 8,500 distinct CDR3 sequences, roughly 25% being singletons. The source is a human patient who had a liver transplant. The graft donor may have given rise to some T cells.

This clonotype was counted ten times or more. V gene TRBV9 combines with J gene TRBJ2-1; unclear D gene. Germline loops: CDR1 SGDLS, CDR2 YYNGEE. The CDR3 contains 13 residues. V was trimmed by 0 bases and J by 9 bases, leaving 10 bases between them. The CDR3, as DNA: TGTGCCAGCAGCGTAGTAGCCTCCGGTGAGCAGTTCTTC. Amino acids: CASSVVASGEQFF. The full variable domain, completed using reference TRBV9 and TRBJ2-1, is DSGVTQTPKHLITATGQRVTLRCSPRSGDLSVYWYQQSLDQGLQFLIQYYNGEERAKGNILERFSAQQFPDLHSELNLSSLELGDSALYFCASSVVASGEQFFGPGTRLTVL.

The chain carries TRBV6-5 and TRBJ2-2; either TRBD1 or TRBD2 may supply D (5 bases each). The length of the CDR3 is 14 residues. The germline V gene has CDR1 MNHEY and CDR2 SVGAGI. V was pared by 5 bases and J by 4 bases, with 11 bases between. The CDR3 here is CASSGIGTTGELFF. CDR3 DNA sequence: TGTGCCAGCAGTGGAATCGGGACCACCGGGGAGCTGTTTTTT.

By sample fraction, this clonotype is medium-sized. V and J are TRBV6-2 or TRBV6-3 and TRBJ2-1, with D perhaps matching TRBD2 (6 bases). The V end was cut by 6 bases, the J end by 9 bases, with 15 bases between. This CDR3 comprises 13 residues. The V gene's germline CDR1 is MNHEY and CDR2 SVGEGT. The CDR3 region is CASRGTSFGEQFF. The CDR3 DNA sequence: TGTGCCAGCAGAGGGACTTCGTTCGGTGAGCAGTTCTTC.

This clonotype was seen at least ten times. The chain recombines TRBV28 with TRBJ2-7; D not certain. This CDR3 has 11 amino acids. Looked up from germline, CDR1 is MDHEN and CDR2 is SYDVKM. Trimming took 2 bases from V and 11 from J, leaving 10 bases between them. In DNA, the CDR3 is TGTGCCAGCAGTTTAGCCCTCCAAGAGTACTTC. Translation: CASSLALQEYF.

This sequence joins TRBV6-5 and TRBJ1-1, with D unresolved. The CDR3 sequence is 15 residues long. Germline V CDR1 and CDR2: MNHEY, SVGAGI. V was clipped by 6 bases and J by 4 bases, with 18 bases between them. The CDR3 region is CASSPDTTWTTEAFF. DNA for the CDR3: TGTGCCAGCAGCCCCGACACCACGTGGACCACTGAAGCTTTCTTT.

The chain employs TRBV18 and TRBJ1-5, with 7 bases identical to TRBD1. The CDR3 sequence is 17 residues long. V was pared by 0 bases and J by 1 base, with 6 bases of the junction left unmatched. CDR1 is KGHSH and CDR2 is LQKENI in the germline V gene. DNA of the CDR3: TGTGCCAGCTCACCACCTGGAGGGGGCGAAAGCAATCAGCCCCAGCATTTT. The encoded protein is CASSPPGGGESNQPQHF.

This clonotype was seen more than once but under ten times. The chain couples TRBV20-1 to TRBJ1-5, with D perhaps matching TRBD1 (6 bases). The CDR3 has 14 residues. The V gene's germline CDR1 is DFQATT and CDR2 SNEGSKA (reference sequence). Trimming pared 2 bases from V and 1 base from J, leaving 9 bases between. The CDR3 DNA sequence: TGCAGTGCTAGATCCAGGGGCAGCAATCAGCCCCAGCATTTT. It specifies CSARSRGSNQPQHF.